The clone carrying this T cell receptor beta chain was observed at least ten times. Its antigen is unknown. cDNA molecules, individually, were tagged with unique molecular identifiers. TCRdb re-called the 5' RACE reads through MiXCR, storing one row per CDR3 protein. The sample lists around 45,000 distinct CDR3 sequences; 4% were seen once. This CDR3 contains 14 residues. The V end was cut by 2 bases, the J end by 6 bases, with 12 bases between. CDR1 and CDR2 (germline): MNHEY, SVGEGT. This sample is drawn from a study of early T cells in non-severe SARS-CoV-2 infection. Overall study: Unpaired chains resulted from sequencing bulk RNA of unsorted whole blood. Study outcomes and limitations: Matching with VDJdb favored anti-spike CD8 responses (missing private and CD4 specificities).

The V call is TRBV6-2 or TRBV6-3, the J call TRBJ2-3; D is possibly TRBD2 (6 bases). This sequence was found in an adult who was a healthcare worker with PCR-confirmed SARS-CoV-2 infection or an uninfected control (not recorded which). The source material was whole blood. The CDR3 loop is CASSYLTSRDTQYF. CDR3 coding DNA: TGTGCCAGCAGTTACCTGACTAGTCGCGATACGCAGTATTTT.